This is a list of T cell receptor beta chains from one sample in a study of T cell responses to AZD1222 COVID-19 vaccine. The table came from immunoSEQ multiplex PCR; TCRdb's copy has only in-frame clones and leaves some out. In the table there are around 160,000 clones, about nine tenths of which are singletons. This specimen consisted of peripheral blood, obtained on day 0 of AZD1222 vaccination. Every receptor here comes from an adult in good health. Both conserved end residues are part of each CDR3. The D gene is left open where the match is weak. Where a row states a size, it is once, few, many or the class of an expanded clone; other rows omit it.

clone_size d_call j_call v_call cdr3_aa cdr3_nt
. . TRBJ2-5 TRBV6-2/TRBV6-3 CASSYGQEEETQYF TGTGCCAGCAGTTACGGGCAGGAGGAAGAGACCCAGTACTTC
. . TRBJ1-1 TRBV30 CAWKPADRLNTEAFF TGTGCCTGGAAACCCGCGGACAGATTGAACACTGAAGCTTTCTTT
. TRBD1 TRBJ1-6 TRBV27 CASWDRVNSPLHF TGTGCCAGCTGGGACAGAGTCAATTCACCCCTCCACTTT
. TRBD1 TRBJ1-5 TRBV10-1 CASRVDRGIGQPQHF TGCGCCAGTCGAGTCGACAGGGGGATTGGTCAGCCCCAGCATTTT
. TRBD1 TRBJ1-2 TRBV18 CASSQGTGNYGYTF TGTGCCAGCTCACAGGGGACAGGGAACTATGGCTACACCTTC
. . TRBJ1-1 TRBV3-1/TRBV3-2 CASSQMSGGGYENTEAFF TGTGCCAGCAGCCAGATGAGTGGGGGCGGTTATGAGAACACTGAAGCTTTCTTT
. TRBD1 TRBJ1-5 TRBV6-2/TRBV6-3 CASSSRDRVQHF TGTGCCAGCAGTTCCCGGGACAGGGTCCAGCATTTT
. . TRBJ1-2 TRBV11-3 CASSYPGAADSYGYTF TGTGCCAGCAGCTATCCTGGGGCCGCGGACTCCTATGGCTACACCTTC
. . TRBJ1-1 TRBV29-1 CSVVIRANTEAFF TGCAGCGTTGTAATCAGGGCTAACACTGAAGCTTTCTTT
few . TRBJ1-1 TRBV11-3 CASSLGPITEAFF TGTGCCAGCAGCCTAGGACCGATCACTGAAGCTTTCTTT
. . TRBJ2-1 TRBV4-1 CASSQVLARGGEQFF TGCGCCAGCAGCCAAGTGCTAGCCCGCGGGGGCGAGCAGTTCTTC
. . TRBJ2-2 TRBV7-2 CASSLGPGNTGELFF TGTGCCAGCAGCTTAGGTCCGGGGAACACCGGGGAGCTGTTTTTT
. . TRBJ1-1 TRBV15 CATSTVLNTEAFF TGTGCCACCAGCACCGTTTTGAACACTGAAGCTTTCTTT
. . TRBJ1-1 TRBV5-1 CASSLEVNTEAFF TGCGCCAGCAGCTTGGAAGTGAACACTGAAGCTTTCTTT
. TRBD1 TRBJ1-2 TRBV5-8 CASSFRMTGTYGYTF TGTGCCAGCAGCTTTAGGATGACAGGGACCTATGGCTACACCTTC
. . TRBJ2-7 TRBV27 CASSPDVTALLVYEQYF TGTGCCAGCAGTCCTGACGTGACAGCTCTCCTTGTCTACGAGCAGTACTTC
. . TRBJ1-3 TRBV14 CASSYPGNTIYF TGTGCCAGCAGCTACCCGGGAAACACCATATATTTT
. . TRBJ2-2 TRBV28 CASSSDMYGELFF TGTGCCAGCAGTTCCGATATGTACGGGGAGCTGTTTTTT
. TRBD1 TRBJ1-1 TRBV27 CASSPGTVSEAFF TGTGCCAGCAGTCCAGGGACAGTCAGTGAAGCTTTCTTT